The sequence of this T cell receptor beta chain was determined in a study of blood T cell repertoires in COVID-19. About the research overall: Whether acute or convalescent, the COVID-19 samples came from the United States, Italy and Spain.

The CDR3 totals 11 residues. The germline V gene has CDR1 LNHDA and CDR2 SQIVND (reference sequence). Trimming removed 11 bases from V and 6 bases from J; junction bases left unmatched: 4. Only in-frame clones appear in the TCRdb table, and some are missing; sequencing was by immunoSEQ multiplex PCR. The repertoire includes hundreds of thousands of clones, 75% to 90% of them detected once, and approximately 14% sits in the top ten. The sample consisted of peripheral blood. The sequence came from a woman aged 70 to 79 with COVID-19, enrolled during active disease. The genes are TRBV19 and TRBJ2-7; TRBD1 agrees at 10 bases. DNA of the CDR3: TGTGCCGCTGGGACAGGGGTCGAGCAGTACTTC. It is translated as CAAGTGVEQYF.